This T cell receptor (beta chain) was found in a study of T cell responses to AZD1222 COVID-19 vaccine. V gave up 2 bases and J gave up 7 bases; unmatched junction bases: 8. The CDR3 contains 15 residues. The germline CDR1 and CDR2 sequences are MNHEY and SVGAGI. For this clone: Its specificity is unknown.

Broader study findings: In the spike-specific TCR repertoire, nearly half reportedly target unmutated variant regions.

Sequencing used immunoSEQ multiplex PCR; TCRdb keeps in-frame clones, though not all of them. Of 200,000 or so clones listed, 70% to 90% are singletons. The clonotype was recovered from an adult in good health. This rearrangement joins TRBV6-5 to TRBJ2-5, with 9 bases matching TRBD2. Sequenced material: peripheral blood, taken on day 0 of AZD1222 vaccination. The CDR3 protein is CASSYPSGGRGTQYF. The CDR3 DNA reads TGTGCCAGCAGTTACCCCAGCGGGGGGCGGGGGACCCAGTACTTC.